What follows are 3 T cell receptor beta chains derived from one specimen sequenced in a study of tumor and adjacent non-tumor tissue in lung cancer. The template was RNA from unsorted bulk tissue. A modified ARM-PCR protocol with three rounds of nested PCR amplified TCRbeta. TCRdb re-called the multiplex PCR reads with MiXCR, one entry per CDR3 protein. The sample includes about 85,000 distinct CDR3 sequences, 61% seen only once; the top ten take more than 14%. Sample: lung tumor tissue. The receptor set was obtained from a man between 65 and 85 years old with non-small cell lung cancer.

In regard to this clonotype: The CDR3 does not end in the conserved phenylalanine or tryptophan, so this is likely a read error. The limits of the CDR3 on the DNA are not certain, so only TCRdb's listed CDR3 is given. The chain recombines TRBV21-1 with TRBJ1-2; TRBD1 is taken as the D call from the table, unchecked against the DNA. TRBV21-1 is marked as a pseudogene. Inclusive of both ends, the CDR3 amounts to 11 amino acids. The CDR3 region is CASSPRTGTIL.

In regard to this clonotype: Compared with germline, one end of the junction differs, possibly owing to a read error. The chain joins TRBV6-1 to TRBJ2-6; D perhaps matches TRBD1 (6 bases). CDR1 MNHNS and CDR2 SASEGT come from the germline V gene. The CDR3 has 16 residues. CDR3 in amino acids: CAISTEDSSGANVLTF. The CDR3 DNA follows: TGTGCCATCAGTACCGAGGACAGTTCTGGGGCCAACGTCCTGACTTTC.

Concerning this clonotype itself: The missing conserved phenylalanine or tryptophan at the end of this CDR3 makes a read error likely. This sequence joins TRBV6-5 and TRBJ2-7, with TRBD2 as a possible D gene (6 bases). Trimming took off 6 bases at V and 0 bases at J, with 12 bases between the two ends. The CDR3 covers 14 residues. Germline lookup yields CDR1 MNHEY and CDR2 SVGAGI. The DNA for the CDR3 is TGTGCCAGCAGGCGTCACGGGAGCTCCTACGAGCAGTACATC. Translating gives CASRRHGSSYEQYI.